Below, one T cell receptor beta chain is given with its context. The antigen is undetermined. Assay used: immunoSEQ multiplex PCR; TCRdb lists only in-frame clones, some missing. This sample has roughly 9,900 clones, with roughly half found just once. These data are taken from a study of T cells in localized non-small cell lung cancer. Whole-study results and caveats: Heterogeneity cannot be ruled out, as sequencing used one tumor region only. Adjacent lung had a median about 60 of the 100 largest tumor clones.

Per germline, CDR1 SGHAT and CDR2 FQDESV (reference sequence). The CDR3 has 14 residues. The V end lost 5 bases, the J end lost 4 bases, and 12 bases lay between the germline ends. This receptor was taken from a woman aged 40-69 years with stage II squamous cell lung carcinoma. The sample in question was lymph node tissue, obtained before any cancer treatment. This chain uses TRBV11-1 with TRBJ1-5, with D possibly matching TRBD1 (5 bases). CDR3: CASSPGTVNQPQHF. The DNA for the CDR3 is TGTGCCAGCAGCCCCGGGACCGTGAATCAGCCCCAGCATTTT.